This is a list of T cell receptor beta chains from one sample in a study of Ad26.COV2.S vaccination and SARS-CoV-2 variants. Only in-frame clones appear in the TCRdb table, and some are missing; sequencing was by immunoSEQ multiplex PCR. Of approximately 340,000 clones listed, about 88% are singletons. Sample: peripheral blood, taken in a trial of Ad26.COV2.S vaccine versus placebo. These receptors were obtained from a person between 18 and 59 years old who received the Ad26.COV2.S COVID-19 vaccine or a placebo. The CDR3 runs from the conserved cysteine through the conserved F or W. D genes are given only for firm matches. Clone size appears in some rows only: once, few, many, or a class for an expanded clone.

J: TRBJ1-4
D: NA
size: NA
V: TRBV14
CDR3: CASSPRQGDFNEKLFF
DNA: TGTGCCAGCAGCCCCCGGCAGGGCGACTTTAATGAAAAACTGTTTTTT

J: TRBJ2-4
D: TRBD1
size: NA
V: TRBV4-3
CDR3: CASSQRAPGQGIENIQYF
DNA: TGCGCCAGCAGCCAGAGGGCCCCGGGACAGGGCATTGAAAACATTCAGTACTTC

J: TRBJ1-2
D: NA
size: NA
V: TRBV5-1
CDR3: CASGQGPTNGYTF
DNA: TGCGCCAGCGGCCAGGGGCCTACTAATGGCTACACCTTC

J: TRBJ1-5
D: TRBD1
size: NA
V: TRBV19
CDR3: CASSTDRGSNQPQHF
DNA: TGTGCCAGTAGCACAGACAGGGGGAGCAATCAGCCCCAGCATTTT

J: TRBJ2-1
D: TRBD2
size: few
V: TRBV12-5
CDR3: CASGHGLAGGIYNEQFF
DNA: TGTGCTAGTGGTCACGGACTAGCGGGGGGGATATACAATGAGCAGTTCTTC

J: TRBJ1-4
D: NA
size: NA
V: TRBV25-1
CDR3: CASSPDGNEKLFF
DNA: TGTGCCAGCAGCCCGGACGGGAATGAAAAACTGTTTTTT

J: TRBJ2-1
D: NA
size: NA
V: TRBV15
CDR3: CATSRDLSTYNEQFF
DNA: TGTGCCACCAGCAGAGATCTCAGCACCTACAATGAGCAGTTCTTC

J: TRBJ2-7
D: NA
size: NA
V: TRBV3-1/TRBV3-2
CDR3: CASSRELTYEQYF
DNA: TGTGCCAGCAGCCGTGAGTTAACCTACGAGCAGTACTTC

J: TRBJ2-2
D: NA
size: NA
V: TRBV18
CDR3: CASSPGSGELFF
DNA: TGTGCCAGCTCACCTGGCTCCGGGGAGCTGTTTTTT

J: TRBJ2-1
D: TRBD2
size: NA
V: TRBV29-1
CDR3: CSVDSSGSFYNEQFF
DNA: TGCAGCGTTGATTCTAGCGGGAGTTTCTACAATGAGCAGTTCTTC

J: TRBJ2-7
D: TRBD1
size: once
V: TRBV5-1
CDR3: CASSLGQGVVYEQYF
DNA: TGCGCCAGCAGCTTGGGGCAGGGGGTAGTCTACGAGCAGTACTTC